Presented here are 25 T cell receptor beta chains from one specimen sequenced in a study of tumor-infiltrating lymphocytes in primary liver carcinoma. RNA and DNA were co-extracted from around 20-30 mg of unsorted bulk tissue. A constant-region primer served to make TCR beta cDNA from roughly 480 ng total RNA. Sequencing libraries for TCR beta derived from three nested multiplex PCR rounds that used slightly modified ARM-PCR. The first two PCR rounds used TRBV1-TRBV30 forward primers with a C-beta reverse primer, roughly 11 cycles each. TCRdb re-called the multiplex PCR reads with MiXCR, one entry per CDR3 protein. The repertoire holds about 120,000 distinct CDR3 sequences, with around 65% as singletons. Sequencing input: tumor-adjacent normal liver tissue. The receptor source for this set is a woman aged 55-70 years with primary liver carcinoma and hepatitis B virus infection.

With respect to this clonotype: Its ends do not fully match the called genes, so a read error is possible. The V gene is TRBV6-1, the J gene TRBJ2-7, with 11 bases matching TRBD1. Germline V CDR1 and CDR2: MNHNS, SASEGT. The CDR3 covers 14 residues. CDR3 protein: CARSDGTGGFEQYF. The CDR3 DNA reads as TGTGCCAGGAGTGACGGGACAGGGGGTTTCGAGCAGTACTTC.

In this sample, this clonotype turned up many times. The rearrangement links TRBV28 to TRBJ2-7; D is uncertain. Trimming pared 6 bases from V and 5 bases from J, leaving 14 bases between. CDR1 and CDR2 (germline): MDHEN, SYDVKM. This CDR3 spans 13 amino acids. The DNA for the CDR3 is TGTGCCAGCAGCTACGCTAGAAACGACGAGCAGTACTTC. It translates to CASSYARNDEQYF. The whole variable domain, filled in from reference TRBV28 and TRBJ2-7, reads DVKVTQSSRYLVKRTGEKVFLECVQDMDHENMFWYRQDPGLGLRLIYFSYDVKMKEKGDIPEGYSVSREKKERFSLILESASTNQTSMYLCASSYARNDEQYFGPGTRLTVT.

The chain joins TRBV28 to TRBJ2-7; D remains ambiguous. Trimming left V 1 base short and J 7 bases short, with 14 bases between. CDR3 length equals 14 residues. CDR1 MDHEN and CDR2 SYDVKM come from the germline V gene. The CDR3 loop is CASSLYSYSKEQYF. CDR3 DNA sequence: TGTGCCAGCAGTTTATATTCCTACTCTAAGGAGCAGTACTTC. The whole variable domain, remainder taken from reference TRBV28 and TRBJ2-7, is DVKVTQSSRYLVKRTGEKVFLECVQDMDHENMFWYRQDPGLGLRLIYFSYDVKMKEKGDIPEGYSVSREKKERFSLILESASTNQTSMYLCASSLYSYSKEQYFGPGTRLTVT.

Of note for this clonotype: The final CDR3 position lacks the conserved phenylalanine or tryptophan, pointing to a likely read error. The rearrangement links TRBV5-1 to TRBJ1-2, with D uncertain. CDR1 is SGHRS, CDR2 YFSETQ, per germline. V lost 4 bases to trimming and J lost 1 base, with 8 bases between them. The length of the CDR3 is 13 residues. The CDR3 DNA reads TGCGCCAGCAGCACGGACGGTAACTATGGCTACACCAAC. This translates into CASSTDGNYGYTN.

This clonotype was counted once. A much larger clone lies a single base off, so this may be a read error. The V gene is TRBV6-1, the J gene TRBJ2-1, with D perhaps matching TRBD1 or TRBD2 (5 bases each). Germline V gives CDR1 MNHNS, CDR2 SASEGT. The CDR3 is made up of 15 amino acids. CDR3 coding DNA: TGTGCCAGCAGTGAATTAGGGGCGGAGGACAATGGGCAGTTCTTC. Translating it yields CASSELGAEDNGQFF.

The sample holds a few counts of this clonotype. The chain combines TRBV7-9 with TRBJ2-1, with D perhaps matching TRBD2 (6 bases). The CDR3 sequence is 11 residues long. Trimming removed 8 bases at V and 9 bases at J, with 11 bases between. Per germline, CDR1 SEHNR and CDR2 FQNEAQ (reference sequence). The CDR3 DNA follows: TGTGCCAGCTCCGGGAGAGTTGAGCAGTTCTTC. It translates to CASSGRVEQFF.

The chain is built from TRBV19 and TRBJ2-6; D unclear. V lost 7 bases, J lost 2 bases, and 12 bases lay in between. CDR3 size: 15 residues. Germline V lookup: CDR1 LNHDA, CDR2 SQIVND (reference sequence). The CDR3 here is CASKVSLAGANVLTF. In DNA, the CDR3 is TGTGCCAGTAAAGTTTCGTTGGCTGGGGCCAACGTCCTGACTTTC.

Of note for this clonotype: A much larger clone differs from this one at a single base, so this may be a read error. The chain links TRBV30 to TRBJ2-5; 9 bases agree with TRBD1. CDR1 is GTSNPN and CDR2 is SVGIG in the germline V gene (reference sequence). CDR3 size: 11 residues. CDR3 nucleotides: TGTGTCTGGAGGGATAACAGGGGGCTCGGATTC. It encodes CVWRDNRGLGF. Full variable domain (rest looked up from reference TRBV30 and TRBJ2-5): SQTIHQWPATLVQPVGSPLSLECTVEGTSNPNLYWYRQAAGRGLQLLFYSVGIGQISSEVPQNLSASRPQDRQFILSSKKLLLSDSGFYLCVWRDNRGLGFGPGTRLLVL.

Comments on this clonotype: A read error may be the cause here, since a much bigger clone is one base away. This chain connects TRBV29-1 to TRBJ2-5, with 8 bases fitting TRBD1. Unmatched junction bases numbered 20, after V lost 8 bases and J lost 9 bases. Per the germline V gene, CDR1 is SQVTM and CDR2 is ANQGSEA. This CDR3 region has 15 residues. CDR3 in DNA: TGCAGCATCTACAGGACAGGGCCCAGCGGAGGGGCCCAGTACTTC. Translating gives CSIYRTGPSGGAQYF.

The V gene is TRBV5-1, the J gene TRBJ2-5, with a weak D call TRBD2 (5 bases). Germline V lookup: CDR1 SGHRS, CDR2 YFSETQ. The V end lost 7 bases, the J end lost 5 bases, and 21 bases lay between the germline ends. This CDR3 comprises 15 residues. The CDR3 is CASGGHEGVRETQYF. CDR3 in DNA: TGCGCCAGCGGCGGCCATGAGGGAGTCAGGGAGACCCAGTACTTC.

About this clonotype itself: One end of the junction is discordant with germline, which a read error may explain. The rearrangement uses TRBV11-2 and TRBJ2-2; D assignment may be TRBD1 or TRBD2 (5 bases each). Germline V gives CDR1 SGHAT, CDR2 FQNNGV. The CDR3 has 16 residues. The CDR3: CSSRDGRNRNTGELFF. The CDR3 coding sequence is TGTTCCAGCAGGGACGGACGCAACAGGAACACCGGGGAGCTGTTTTTT.

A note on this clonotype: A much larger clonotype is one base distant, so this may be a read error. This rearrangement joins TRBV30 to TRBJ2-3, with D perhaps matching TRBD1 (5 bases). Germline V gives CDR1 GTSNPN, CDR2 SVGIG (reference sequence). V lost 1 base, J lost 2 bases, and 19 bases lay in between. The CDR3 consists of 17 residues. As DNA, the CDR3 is TGTGCCTGGAGTGGTCCGCCGACAGCAACCTCCACAGATACGCAGTATTTT. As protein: CAWSGPPTATSTDTQYF.

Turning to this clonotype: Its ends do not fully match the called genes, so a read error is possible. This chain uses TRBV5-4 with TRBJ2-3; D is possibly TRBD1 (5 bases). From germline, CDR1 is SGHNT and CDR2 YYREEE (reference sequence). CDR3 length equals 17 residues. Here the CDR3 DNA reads TGTGCCAGCAGCTCGGGCGCTAGGGGCCATTTCACGGATACGCAGTGTTTT. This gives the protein CASSSGARGHFTDTQCF.

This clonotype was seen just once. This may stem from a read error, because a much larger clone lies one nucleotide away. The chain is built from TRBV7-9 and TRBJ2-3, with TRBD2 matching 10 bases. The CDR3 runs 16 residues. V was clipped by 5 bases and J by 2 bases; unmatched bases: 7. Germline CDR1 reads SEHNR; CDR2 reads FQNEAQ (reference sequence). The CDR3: CASSGGLADFTDTQYF. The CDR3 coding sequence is TGTGCCAGCAGCGGCGGACTAGCGGACTTCACAGATACGCAGTATTTT. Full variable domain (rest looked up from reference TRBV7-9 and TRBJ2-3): DTGVSQNPRHKITKRGQNVTFRCDPISEHNRLYWYRQTLGQGPEFLTYFQNEAQLEKSRLLSDRFSAERPKGSFSTLEIQRTEQGDSAMYLCASSGGLADFTDTQYFGPGTRLTVL.

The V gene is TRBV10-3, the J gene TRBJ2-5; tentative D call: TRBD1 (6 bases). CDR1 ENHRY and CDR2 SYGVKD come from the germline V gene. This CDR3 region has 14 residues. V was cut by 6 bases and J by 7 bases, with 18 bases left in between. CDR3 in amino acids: CAISDDRILGTQYF. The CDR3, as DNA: TGTGCCATCAGCGATGACAGGATCCTAGGGACCCAGTACTTC.

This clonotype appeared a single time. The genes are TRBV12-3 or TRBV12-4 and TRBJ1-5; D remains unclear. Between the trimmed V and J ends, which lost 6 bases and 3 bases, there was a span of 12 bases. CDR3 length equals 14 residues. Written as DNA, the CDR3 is TGTGCCAGCAGAGACGGGTTGCTCAATCAGCCCCAGCATTTT. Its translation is CASRDGLLNQPQHF.

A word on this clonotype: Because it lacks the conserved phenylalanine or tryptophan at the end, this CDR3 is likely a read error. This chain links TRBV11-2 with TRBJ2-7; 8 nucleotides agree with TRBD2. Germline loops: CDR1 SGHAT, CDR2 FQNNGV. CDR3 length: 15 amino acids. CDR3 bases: TGTACCAGCAGCTTAGATAGGGGACTAGTCCCCGAGCAGTACTCC. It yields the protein CTSSLDRGLVPEQYS.

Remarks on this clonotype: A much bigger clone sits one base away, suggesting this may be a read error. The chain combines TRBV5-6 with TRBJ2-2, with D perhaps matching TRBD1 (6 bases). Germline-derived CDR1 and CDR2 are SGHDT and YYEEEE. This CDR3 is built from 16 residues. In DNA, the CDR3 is TGTGCCAGCAGCCGTGGGGGCATAACGAACACCGGGGAGCTGTCTTTT. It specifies CASSRGGITNTGELSF. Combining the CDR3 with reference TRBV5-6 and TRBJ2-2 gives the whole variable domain DAGVTQSPTHLIKTRGQQVTLRCSPKSGHDTVSWYQQALGQGPQFIFQYYEEEERQRGNFPDRFSGHQFPNYSSELNVNALLLGDSALYLCASSRGGITNTGELSFGEGSRLTVL.

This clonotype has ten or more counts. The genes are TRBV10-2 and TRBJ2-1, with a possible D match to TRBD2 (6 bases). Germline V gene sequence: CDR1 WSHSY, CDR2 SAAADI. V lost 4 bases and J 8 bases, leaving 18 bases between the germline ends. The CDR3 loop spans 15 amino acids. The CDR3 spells CASSVSEGGGDEQFF. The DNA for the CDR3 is TGCGCCAGCAGTGTTTCAGAGGGCGGCGGGGATGAGCAGTTCTTC.

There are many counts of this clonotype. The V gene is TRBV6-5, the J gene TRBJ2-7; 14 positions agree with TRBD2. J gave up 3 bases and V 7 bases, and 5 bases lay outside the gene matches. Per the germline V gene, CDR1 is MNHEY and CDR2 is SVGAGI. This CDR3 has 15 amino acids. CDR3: CASKGLAGDVYEQYF. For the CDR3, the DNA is TGTGCCAGCAAGGGACTAGCGGGAGACGTCTACGAGCAGTACTTC.

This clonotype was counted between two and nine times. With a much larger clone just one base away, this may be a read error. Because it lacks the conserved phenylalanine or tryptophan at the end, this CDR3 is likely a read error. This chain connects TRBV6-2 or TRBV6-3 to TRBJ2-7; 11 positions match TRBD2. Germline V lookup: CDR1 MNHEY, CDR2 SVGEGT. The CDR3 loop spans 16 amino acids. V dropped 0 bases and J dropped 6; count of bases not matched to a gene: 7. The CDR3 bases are TGTGCCAGCAGTTACTCGACACTAGCGGGAGAGGGCGAGCAGTACCTC. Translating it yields CASSYSTLAGEGEQYL.

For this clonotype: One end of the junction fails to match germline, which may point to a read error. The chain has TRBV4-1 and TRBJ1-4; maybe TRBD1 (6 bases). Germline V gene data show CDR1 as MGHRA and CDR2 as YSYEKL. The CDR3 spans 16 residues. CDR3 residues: CVSSQGQGSLSGELVF. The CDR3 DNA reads TGCGTCAGCAGCCAAGGGCAGGGGTCCTTAAGCGGAGAACTGGTTTTT.

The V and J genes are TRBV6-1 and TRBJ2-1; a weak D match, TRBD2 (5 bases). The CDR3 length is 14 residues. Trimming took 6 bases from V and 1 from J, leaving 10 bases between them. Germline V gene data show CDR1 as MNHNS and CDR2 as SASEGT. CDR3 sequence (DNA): TGTGCCAGCAGGAGCGGAAATTCCTACAATGAGCAGTTCTTC. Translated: CASRSGNSYNEQFF.

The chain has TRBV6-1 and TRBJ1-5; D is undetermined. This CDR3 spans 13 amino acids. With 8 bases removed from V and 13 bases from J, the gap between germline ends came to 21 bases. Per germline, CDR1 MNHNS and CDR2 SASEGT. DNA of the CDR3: TGTGCCAGCGCGAAGGTGGAGAATCCGCCACAGCATTTT. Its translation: CASAKVENPPQHF.

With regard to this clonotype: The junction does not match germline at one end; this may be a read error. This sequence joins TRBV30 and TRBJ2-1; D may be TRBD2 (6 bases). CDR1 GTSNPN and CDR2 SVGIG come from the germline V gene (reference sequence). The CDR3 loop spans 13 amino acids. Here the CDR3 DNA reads TGTGACTGGAGTGTAGGAGGGCCTAGGGAACAGTTCTTC. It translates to CDWSVGGPREQFF.